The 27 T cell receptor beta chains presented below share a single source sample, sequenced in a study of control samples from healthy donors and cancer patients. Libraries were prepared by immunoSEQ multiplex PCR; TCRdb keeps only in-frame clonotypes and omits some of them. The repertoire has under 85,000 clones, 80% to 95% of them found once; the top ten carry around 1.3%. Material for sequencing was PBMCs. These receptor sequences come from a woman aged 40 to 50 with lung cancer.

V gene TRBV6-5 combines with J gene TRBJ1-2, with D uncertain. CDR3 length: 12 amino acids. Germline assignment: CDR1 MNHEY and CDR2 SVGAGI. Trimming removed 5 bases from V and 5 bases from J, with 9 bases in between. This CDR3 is CASSQYKYGYTF. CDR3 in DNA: TGTGCCAGCAGTCAGTATAAGTATGGCTACACCTTC.

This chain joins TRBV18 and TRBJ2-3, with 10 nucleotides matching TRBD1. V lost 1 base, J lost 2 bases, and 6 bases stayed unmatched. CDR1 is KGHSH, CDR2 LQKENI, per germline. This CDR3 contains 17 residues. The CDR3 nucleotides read TGTGCCAGCTCACCACTCGTCGGGACAGGGGACACAGATACGCAGTATTTT. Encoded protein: CASSPLVGTGDTDTQYF. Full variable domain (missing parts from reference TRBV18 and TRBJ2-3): NAGVMQNPRHLVRRRGQEARLRCSPMKGHSHVYWYRQLPEEGLKFMVYLQKENIIDESGMPKERFSAEFPKEGPSILRIQQVVRGDSAAYFCASSPLVGTGDTDTQYFGPGTRLTVL.

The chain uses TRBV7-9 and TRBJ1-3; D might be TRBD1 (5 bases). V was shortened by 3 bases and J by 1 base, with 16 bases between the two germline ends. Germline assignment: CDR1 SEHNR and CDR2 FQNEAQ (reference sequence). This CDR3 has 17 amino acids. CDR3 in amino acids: CASSLVSRVLSGNTIYF. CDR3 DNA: TGTGCCAGCAGCTTGGTGTCCAGGGTTTTGTCTGGAAACACCATATATTTT.

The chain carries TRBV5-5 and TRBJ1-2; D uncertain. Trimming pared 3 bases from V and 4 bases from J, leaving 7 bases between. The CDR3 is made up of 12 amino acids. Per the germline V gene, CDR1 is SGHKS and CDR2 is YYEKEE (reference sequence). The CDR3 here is CASSYDTYGYTF. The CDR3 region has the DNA TGTGCCAGCAGCTACGATACCTATGGCTACACCTTC.

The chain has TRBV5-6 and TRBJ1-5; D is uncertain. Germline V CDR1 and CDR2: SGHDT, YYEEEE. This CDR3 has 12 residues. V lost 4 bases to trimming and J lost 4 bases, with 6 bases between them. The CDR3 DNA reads TGTGCCAGCAGCCGGGCGAATCAGCCCCAGCATTTT. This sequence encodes CASSRANQPQHF.

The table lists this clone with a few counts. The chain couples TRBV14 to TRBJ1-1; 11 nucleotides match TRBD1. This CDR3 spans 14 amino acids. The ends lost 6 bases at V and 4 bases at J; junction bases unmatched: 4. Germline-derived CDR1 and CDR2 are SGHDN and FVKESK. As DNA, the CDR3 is TGTGCCAGCAGACTAGGGACAGGGGGCACTGAAGCTTTCTTT. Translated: CASRLGTGGTEAFF.

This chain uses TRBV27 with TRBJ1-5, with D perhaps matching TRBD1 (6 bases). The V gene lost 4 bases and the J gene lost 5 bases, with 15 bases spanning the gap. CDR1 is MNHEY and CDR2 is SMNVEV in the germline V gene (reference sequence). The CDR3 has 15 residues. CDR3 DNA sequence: TGTGCCAGCAGTTCCTTAGGACAGCTTCATCAGCCCCAGCATTTT. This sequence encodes CASSSLGQLHQPQHF.

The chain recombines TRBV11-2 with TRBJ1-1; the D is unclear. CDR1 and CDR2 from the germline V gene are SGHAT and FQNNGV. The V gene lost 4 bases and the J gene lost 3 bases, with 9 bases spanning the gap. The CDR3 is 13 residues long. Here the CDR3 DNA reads TGTGCCAGCAGCTCCCGTGGAGACACTGAAGCTTTCTTT. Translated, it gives CASSSRGDTEAFF.

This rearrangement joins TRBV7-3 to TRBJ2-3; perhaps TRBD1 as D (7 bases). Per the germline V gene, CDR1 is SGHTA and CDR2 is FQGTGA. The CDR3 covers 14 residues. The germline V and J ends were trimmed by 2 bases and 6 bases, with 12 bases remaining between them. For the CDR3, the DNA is TGTGCCAGCAGCTTAGGAGGGGGCCCCGATACGCAGTATTTT. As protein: CASSLGGGPDTQYF.

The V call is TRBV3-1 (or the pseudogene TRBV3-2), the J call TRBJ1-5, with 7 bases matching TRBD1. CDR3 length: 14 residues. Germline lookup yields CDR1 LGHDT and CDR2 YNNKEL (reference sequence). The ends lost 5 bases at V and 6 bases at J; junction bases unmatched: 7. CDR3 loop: CASSGRQGAQPQHF. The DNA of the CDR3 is TGTGCCAGCAGCGGCCGACAGGGAGCTCAGCCCCAGCATTTT.

The CDR3 nucleotides are TGTGCCAGCAGCCAATTACAGGCGATCAACTCCTACGAGCAGTACTTC. It yields the protein CASSQLQAINSYEQYF. The V gene is TRBV4-2, the J gene TRBJ2-7; a possible D gene is TRBD1 (5 bases). This CDR3 is 16 amino acids long. CDR1 LGHNA and CDR2 YNFKEQ come from the germline V gene. The V gene lost 2 bases and the J gene lost 0 bases, with 14 bases spanning the gap.

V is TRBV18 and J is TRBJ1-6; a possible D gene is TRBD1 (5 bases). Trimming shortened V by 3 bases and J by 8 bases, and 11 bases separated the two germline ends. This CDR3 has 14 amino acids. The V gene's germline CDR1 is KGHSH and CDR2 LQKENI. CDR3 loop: CASSPAGLDSPLHF. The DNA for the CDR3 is TGTGCCAGCTCACCGGCAGGGTTGGATTCACCCCTCCACTTT.

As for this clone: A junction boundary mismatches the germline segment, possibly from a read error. CDR3 sequence reads: CASSSAPGEAF. CDR3 nucleotides: TGTGCCAGCAGCTCCGCCCCCGGGGAGGCCTTC. The gene calls are TRBV7-9 and TRBJ1-2, with D unclear. This CDR3 contains 11 residues. CDR1 is SEHNR, CDR2 FQNEAQ, per germline (reference sequence). Together with reference TRBV7-9 and TRBJ1-2, the CDR3 gives the full variable domain: DTGVSQNPRHKITKRGQNVTFRCDPISEHNRLYWYRQTLGQGPEFLTYFQNEAQLEKSRLLSDRFSAERPKGSFSTLEIQRTEQGDSAMYLCASSSAPGEAFGSGTRLTVV.

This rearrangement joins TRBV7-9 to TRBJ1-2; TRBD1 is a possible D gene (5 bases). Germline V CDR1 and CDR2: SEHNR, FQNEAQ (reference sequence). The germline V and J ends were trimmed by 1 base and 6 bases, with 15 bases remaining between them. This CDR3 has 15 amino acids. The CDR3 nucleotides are TGTGCCAGCAGCTTAGTCGTACAGGAATTTAATGGCTACACCTTC. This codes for CASSLVVQEFNGYTF. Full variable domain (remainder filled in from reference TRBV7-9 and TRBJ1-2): DTGVSQNPRHKITKRGQNVTFRCDPISEHNRLYWYRQTLGQGPEFLTYFQNEAQLEKSRLLSDRFSAERPKGSFSTLEIQRTEQGDSAMYLCASSLVVQEFNGYTFGSGTRLTVV.

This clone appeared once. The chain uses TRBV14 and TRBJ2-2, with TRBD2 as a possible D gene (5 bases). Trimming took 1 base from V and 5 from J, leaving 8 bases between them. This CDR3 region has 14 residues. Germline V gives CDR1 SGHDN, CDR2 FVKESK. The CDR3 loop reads CASSQVTGTGELFF. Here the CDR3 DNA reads TGTGCCAGCAGCCAAGTTACGGGGACCGGGGAGCTGTTTTTT.

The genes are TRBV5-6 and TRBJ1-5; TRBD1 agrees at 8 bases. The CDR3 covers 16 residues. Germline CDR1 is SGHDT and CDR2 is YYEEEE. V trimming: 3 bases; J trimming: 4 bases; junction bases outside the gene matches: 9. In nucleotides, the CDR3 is TGTGCCAGCAGCTCGGACAGGGCTGACCGTAATCAGCCCCAGCATTTT. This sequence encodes CASSSDRADRNQPQHF.

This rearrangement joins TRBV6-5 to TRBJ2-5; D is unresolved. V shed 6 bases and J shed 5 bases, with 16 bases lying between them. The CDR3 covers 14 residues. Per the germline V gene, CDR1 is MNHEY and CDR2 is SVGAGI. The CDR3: CASRIGGARETQYF. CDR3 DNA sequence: TGTGCCAGCAGGATAGGTGGAGCCCGGGAGACCCAGTACTTC.

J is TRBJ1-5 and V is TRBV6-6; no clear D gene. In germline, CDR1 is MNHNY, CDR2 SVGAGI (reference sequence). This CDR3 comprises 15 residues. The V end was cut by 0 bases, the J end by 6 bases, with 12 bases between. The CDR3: CASSYSGRTGQPQHF. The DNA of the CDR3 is TGTGCCAGCAGTTACTCAGGAAGGACGGGTCAGCCCCAGCATTTT.

CDR3 nucleotide sequence: TGCGCCAGCAGCCACCCCGGGGGGAGCAATCAGCCCCAGCATTTT. This encodes CASSHPGGSNQPQHF. The V and J genes are TRBV4-1 and TRBJ1-5, with D tentatively TRBD1 (5 bases). The germline gives CDR1 MGHRA, CDR2 YSYEKL. Trimming removed 3 bases at V and 1 base at J, with 10 bases between. This CDR3 spans 15 amino acids.

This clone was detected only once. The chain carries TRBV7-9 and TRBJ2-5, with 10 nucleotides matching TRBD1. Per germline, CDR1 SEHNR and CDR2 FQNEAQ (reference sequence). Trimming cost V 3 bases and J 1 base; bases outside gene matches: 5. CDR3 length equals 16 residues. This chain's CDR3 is CASSFGDRGVQETQYF. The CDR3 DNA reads TGTGCCAGCAGCTTCGGGGACAGGGGTGTCCAAGAGACCCAGTACTTC.

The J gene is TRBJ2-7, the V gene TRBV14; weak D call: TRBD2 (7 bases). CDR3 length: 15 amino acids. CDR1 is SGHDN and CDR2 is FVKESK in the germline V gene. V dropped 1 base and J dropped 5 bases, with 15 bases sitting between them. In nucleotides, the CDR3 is TGTGCCAGCAGCCAAGCCGGCGGGGGCGTCGACGAGCAGTACTTC. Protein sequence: CASSQAGGGVDEQYF.

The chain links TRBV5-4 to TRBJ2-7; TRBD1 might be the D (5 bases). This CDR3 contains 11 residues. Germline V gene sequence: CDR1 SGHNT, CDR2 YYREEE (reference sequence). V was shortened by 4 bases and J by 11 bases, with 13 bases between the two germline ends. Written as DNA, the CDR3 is TGTGCCAGCAGCCCCCTAGAAGGGGAGTACTTC. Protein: CASSPLEGEYF. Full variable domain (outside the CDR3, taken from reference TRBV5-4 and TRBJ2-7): ETGVTQSPTHLIKTRGQQVTLRCSSQSGHNTVSWYQQALGQGPQFIFQYYREEENGRGNFPPRFSGLQFPNYSSELNVNALELDDSALYLCASSPLEGEYFGPGTRLTVT.

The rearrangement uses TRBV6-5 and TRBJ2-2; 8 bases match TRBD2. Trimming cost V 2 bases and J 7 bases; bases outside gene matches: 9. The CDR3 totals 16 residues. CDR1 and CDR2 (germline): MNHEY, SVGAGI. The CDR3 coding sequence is TGTGCCAGCAGTTACAATCGGGGGGGACGAGACGGGGAGCTGTTTTTT. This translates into CASSYNRGGRDGELFF.

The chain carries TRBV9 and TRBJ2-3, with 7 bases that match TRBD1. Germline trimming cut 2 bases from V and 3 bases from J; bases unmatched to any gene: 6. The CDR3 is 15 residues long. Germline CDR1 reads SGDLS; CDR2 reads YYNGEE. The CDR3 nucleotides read TGTGCCAGCAGCGTCCGACAGGGCTGGACAGATACGCAGTATTTT. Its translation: CASSVRQGWTDTQYF.

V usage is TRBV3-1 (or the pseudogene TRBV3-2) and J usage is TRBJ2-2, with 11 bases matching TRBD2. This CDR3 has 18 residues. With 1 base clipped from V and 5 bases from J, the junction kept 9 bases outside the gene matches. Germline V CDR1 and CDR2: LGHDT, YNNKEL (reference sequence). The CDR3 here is CASSQAALAGVGTGELFF. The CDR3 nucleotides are TGTGCCAGCAGCCAAGCGGCACTAGCGGGGGTTGGGACCGGGGAGCTGTTTTTT.

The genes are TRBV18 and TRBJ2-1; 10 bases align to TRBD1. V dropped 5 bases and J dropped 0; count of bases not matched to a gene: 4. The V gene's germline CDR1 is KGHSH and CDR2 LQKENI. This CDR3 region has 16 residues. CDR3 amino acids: CASSTWTGGSYNEQFF. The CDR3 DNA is TGTGCCAGCTCAACCTGGACAGGGGGCTCCTACAATGAGCAGTTCTTC. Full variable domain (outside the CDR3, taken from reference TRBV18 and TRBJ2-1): NAGVMQNPRHLVRRRGQEARLRCSPMKGHSHVYWYRQLPEEGLKFMVYLQKENIIDESGMPKERFSAEFPKEGPSILRIQQVVRGDSAAYFCASSTWTGGSYNEQFFGPGTRLTVL.

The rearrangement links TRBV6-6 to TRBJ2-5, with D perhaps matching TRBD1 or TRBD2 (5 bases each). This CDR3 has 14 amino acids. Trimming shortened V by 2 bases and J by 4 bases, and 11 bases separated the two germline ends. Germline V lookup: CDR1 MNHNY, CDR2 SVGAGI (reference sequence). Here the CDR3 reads CASSYEGERETQYF. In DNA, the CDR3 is TGTGCCAGCAGTTACGAAGGGGAGCGAGAGACCCAGTACTTC.